The 5 T cell receptor beta chains in this list originate from one sample, sequenced in a study of identical twins. MiXCR, applied by TCRdb to the 5' RACE reads, yields one record per CDR3 protein. The repertoire includes about 340,000 distinct CDR3 sequences, around an eighth of them detected once, and just over 7% sits in the top ten. These data also featured in a second study, about yellow fever vaccine responses in identical twins.

Sequencing was done on a sample of CD8+ T cells sorted from blood. These receptors all stem from a woman aged 18-29 years in good health.

This clonotype was seen only a few times. V usage is TRBV7-9 and J usage is TRBJ2-1; 8 nucleotides align to TRBD2. Looked up from germline, CDR1 is SEHNR and CDR2 is FQNEAQ (reference sequence). V shed 5 bases and J 0 bases; nucleotides not matched to a gene: 6. The CDR3 is 16 amino acids. The CDR3 here is CASSLLAVSSYNEQFF. CDR3 nucleotide sequence: TGTGCCAGCAGCCTACTAGCGGTTAGCTCCTACAATGAGCAGTTCTTC.

This chain connects TRBV27 to TRBJ2-1, with D possibly matching TRBD1 (6 bases). This CDR3 has 13 amino acids. CDR1 and CDR2 (germline): MNHEY, SMNVEV (reference sequence). The V and J ends lost 6 bases and 3 bases respectively, with 9 bases between them. The CDR3 region is CASSTGYYNEQFF. The CDR3 coding sequence is TGTGCCAGCAGCACAGGGTACTACAATGAGCAGTTCTTC.

The V call is TRBV9, the J call TRBJ2-7; 7 bases are shared with TRBD1. Germline loops: CDR1 SGDLS, CDR2 YYNGEE. The CDR3 is 15 amino acids. V lost 3 bases and J lost 7; bases outside the gene matches: 13. CDR3 region: CASSEGDSRPGEQYF. The CDR3 DNA sequence: TGTGCCAGCAGCGAGGGGGACAGCAGACCGGGTGAGCAGTACTTC.

This clonotype was observed a handful of times. The chain couples TRBV6-5 to TRBJ2-4; no clear D. Germline CDR1 is MNHEY and CDR2 is SVGAGI. Trimming cost V 4 bases and J 1 base, with 14 bases left between them. The CDR3 is made up of 16 amino acids. CDR3 nucleotide sequence: TGTGCCAGCAGTTCCTACCCAACCGGGGCCAAAAACATTCAGTACTTC. Translated: CASSSYPTGAKNIQYF.

The genes are TRBV14 and TRBJ2-7, with TRBD1 as a possible D gene (5 bases). The length of the CDR3 is 17 residues. The germline gives CDR1 SGHDN, CDR2 FVKESK. V gave up 4 bases and J gave up 3 bases, with 22 bases separating them. CDR3 nucleotides: TGTGCCAGCAGCCTCCCATCGCGCAGGGAAAATTTCTACGAGCAGTACGTC. Translation: CASSLPSRRENFYEQYV.